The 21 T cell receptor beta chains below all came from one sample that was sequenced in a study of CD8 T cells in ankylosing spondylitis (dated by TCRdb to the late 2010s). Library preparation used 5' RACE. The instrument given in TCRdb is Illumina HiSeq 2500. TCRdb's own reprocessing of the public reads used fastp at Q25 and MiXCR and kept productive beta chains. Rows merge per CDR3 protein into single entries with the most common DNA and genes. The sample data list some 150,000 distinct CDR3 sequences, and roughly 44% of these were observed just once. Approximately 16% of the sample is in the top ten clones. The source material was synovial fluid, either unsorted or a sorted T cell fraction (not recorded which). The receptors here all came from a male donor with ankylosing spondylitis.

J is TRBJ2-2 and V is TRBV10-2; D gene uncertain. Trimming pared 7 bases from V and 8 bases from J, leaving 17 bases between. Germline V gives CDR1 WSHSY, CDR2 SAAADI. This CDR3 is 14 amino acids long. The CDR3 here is CASTRFWGRGELFF. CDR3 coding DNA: TGCGCCAGCACCCGGTTCTGGGGTCGGGGGGAGCTGTTTTTT.

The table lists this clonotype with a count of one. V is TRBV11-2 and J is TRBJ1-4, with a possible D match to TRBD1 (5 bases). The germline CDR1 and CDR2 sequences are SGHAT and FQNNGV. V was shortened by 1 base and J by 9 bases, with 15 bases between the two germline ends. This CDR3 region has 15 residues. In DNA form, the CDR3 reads TGTGCCAGCAGCTTAGTTCGAGGGCCAGGGCAAAAACTGTTTTTT. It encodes CASSLVRGPGQKLFF.

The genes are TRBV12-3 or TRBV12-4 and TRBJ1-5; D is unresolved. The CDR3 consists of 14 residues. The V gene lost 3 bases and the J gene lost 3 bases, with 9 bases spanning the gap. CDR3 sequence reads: CASSFGENNQPQHF. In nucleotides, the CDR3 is TGTGCCAGCAGTTTCGGGGAGAACAATCAGCCCCAGCATTTT.

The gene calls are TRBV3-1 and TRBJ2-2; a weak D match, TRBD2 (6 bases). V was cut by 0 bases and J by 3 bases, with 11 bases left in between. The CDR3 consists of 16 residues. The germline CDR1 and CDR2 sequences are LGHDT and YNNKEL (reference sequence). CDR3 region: CASSQEPERDTGELFF. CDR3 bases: TGTGCCAGCAGCCAAGAGCCCGAGCGGGACACCGGGGAGCTGTTTTTT. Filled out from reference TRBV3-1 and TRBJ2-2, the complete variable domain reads DTAVSQTPKYLVTQMGNDKSIKCEQNLGHDTMYWYKQDSKKFLKIMFSYNNKELIINETVPNRFSPKSPDKAHLNLHINSLELGDSAVYFCASSQEPERDTGELFFGEGSRLTVL.

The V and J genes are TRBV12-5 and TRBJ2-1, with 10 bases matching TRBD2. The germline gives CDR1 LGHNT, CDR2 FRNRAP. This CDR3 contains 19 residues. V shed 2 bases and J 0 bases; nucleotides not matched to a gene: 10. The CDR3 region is CASGLSSGRWVSSYNEQFF. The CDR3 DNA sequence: TGTGCTAGTGGTTTGTCTAGCGGGAGATGGGTAAGCTCCTACAATGAGCAGTTCTTC.

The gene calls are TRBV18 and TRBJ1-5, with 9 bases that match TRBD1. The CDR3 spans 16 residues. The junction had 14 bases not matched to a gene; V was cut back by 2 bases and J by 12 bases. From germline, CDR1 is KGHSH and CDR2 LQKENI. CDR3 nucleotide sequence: TGTGCCAGCTCACCAGCCGGGGGACAGGGTCGTTCAGGCCAGCATTTT. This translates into CASSPAGGQGRSGQHF.

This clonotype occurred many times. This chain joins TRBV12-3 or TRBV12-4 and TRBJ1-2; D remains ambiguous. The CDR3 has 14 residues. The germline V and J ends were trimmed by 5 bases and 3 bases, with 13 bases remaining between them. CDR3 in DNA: TGTGCCAGCAGTCAGGACGGGTACTACTATGGCTACACCTTC. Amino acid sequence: CASSQDGYYYGYTF.

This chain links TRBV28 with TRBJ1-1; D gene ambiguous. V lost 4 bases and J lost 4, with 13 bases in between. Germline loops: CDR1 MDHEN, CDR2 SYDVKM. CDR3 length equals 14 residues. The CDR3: CASSSLQSATEAFF. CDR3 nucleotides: TGTGCCAGCAGTTCGTTACAGTCGGCCACTGAAGCTTTCTTT.

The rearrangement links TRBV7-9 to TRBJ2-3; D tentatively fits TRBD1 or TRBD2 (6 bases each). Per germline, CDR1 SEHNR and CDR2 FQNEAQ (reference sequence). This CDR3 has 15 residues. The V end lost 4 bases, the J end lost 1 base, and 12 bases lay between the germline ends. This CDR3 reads CASSWGALGTDTQYF. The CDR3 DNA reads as TGTGCCAGCAGCTGGGGGGCGCTCGGCACAGATACGCAGTATTTT.

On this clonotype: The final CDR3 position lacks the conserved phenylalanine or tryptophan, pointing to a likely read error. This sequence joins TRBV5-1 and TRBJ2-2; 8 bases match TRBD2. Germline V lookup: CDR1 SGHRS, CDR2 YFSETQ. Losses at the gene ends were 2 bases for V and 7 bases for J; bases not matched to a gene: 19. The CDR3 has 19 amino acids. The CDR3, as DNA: TGCGCCAGCAGCTTCCCGTCCAACGGGAGGGCGGCGCACGGCGGGGAGCTGTTTCTT. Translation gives CASSFPSNGRAAHGGELFL.

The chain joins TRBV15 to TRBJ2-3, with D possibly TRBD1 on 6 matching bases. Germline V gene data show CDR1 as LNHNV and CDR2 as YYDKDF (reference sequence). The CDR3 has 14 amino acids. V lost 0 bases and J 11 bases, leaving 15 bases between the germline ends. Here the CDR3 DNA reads TGTGCCACCAGCAGAGATTGGGACATCACAGGGCAGTATTTT. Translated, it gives CATSRDWDITGQYF. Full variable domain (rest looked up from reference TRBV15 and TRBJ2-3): DAMVIQNPRYQVTQFGKPVTLSCSQTLNHNVMYWYQQKSSQAPKLLFHYYDKDFNNEADTPDNFQSRRPNTSFCFLDIRSPGLGDTAMYLCATSRDWDITGQYFGPGTRLTVL.

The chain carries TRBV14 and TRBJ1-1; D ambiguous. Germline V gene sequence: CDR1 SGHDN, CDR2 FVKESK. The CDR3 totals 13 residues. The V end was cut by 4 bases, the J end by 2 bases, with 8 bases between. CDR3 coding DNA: TGTGCCAGCAGCCGGTACAGAAACACTGAAGCTTTCTTT. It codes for CASSRYRNTEAFF.

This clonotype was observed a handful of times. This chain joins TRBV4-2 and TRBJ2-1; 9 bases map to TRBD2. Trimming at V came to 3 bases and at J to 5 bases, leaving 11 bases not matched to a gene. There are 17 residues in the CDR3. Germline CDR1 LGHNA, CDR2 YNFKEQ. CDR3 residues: CASSHWGSGRGHNEQFF. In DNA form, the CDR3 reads TGTGCCAGCAGCCACTGGGGTAGCGGGAGAGGCCACAATGAGCAGTTCTTC.

CDR3 coding DNA: TGTGCCAGCTCACCCCACCCGAACACCGGGGAGCTGTTTTTT. Residues: CASSPHPNTGELFF. The chain combines TRBV18 with TRBJ2-2; D not certain. CDR1 is KGHSH, CDR2 LQKENI, per germline. The CDR3 is 14 amino acids. Trimming removed 3 bases from V and 0 bases from J, with 5 bases in between.

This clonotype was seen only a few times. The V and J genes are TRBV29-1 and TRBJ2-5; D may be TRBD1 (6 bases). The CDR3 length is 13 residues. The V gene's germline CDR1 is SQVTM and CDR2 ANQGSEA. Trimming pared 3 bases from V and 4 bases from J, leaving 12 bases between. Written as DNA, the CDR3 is TGCAGCGTTGACCCAGGGGTCGGAGAGACCCAGTACTTC. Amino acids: CSVDPGVGETQYF.

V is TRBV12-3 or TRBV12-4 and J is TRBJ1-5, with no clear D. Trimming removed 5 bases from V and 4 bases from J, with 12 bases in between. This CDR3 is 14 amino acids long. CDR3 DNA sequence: TGTGCCAGCAGTCAAACGGGCAGTAATCAGCCCCAGCATTTT. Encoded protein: CASSQTGSNQPQHF.

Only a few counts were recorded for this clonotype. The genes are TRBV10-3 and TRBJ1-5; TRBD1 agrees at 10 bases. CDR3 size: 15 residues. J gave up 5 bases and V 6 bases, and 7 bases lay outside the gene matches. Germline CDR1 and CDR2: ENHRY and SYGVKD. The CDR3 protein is CAISAGTGAYQPQHF. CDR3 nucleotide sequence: TGTGCCATCAGCGCCGGGACAGGGGCGTATCAGCCCCAGCATTTT.

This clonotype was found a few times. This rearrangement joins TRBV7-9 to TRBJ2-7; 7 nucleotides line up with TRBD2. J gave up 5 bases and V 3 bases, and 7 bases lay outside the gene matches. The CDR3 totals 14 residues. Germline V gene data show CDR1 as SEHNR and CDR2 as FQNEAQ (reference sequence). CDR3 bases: TGTGCCAGCAGCTTGGTGGGAGGGAGCCACGAGCAGTACTTC. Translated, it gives CASSLVGGSHEQYF.

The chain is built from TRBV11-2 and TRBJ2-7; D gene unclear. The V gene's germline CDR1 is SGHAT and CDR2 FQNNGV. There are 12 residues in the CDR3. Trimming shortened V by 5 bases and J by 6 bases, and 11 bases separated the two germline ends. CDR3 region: CASSPNSLEQYF. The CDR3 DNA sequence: TGTGCCAGCAGCCCCAATAGCCTCGAGCAGTACTTC. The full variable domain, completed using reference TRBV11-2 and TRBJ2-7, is EAGVAQSPRYKIIEKRQSVAFWCNPISGHATLYWYQQILGQGPKLLIQFQNNGVVDDSQLPKDRFSAERLKGVDSTLKIQPAKLEDSAVYLCASSPNSLEQYFGPGTRLTVT.

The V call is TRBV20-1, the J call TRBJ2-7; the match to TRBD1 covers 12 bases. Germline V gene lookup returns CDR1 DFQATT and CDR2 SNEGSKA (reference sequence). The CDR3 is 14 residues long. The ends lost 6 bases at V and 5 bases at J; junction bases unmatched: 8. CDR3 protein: CSASGDRGQDEQYF. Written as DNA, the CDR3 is TGCAGTGCAAGCGGGGACAGGGGGCAGGACGAGCAGTACTTC.

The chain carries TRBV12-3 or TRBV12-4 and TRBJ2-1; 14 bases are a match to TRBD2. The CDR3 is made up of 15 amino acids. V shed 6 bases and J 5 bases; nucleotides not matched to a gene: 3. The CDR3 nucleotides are TGTGCCAGCAGACGGGGACTAGCGGGAGACAATGAGCAGTTCTTC. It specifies CASRRGLAGDNEQFF.